The 28 T cell receptor beta chains presented below share a single source sample, sequenced in a study of T cells in Graves' hyperthyroidism and ophthalmopathy. TCR beta CDR3 region amplification was performed from RNA transcripts. TCR CDR3 underwent first-round RT-PCR with the HTBI primer set. TCRdb analysed the multiplex PCR reads with MiXCR anew, one entry per CDR3 protein. The data contain approximately 400,000 distinct CDR3 sequences, 15% to 17% of them singletons. The material sequenced was blood. Receptors originate from a young woman with Graves' hyperthyroidism.

This clonotype was recorded at least ten times. This rearrangement joins TRBV20-1 to TRBJ2-5; TRBD2 aligns across 8 bases. The CDR3 has 14 amino acids. The ends lost 2 bases at V and 4 bases at J; junction bases unmatched: 6. Germline CDR1 DFQATT, CDR2 SNEGSKA (reference sequence). The CDR3 here is CSARRAGEGETQYF. The DNA for the CDR3 is TGCAGTGCTAGACGAGCGGGAGAAGGAGAGACCCAGTACTTC.

The chain uses TRBV9 and TRBJ1-4, with no clear D. There are 15 residues in the CDR3. Germline CDR1 is SGDLS and CDR2 is YYNGEE. Between the trimmed V and J ends, which lost 2 bases and 0 bases, there was a span of 8 bases. In nucleotides, the CDR3 is TGTGCCAGCAGCGTTGGCCCATCAACTAATGAAAAACTGTTTTTT. Amino acids: CASSVGPSTNEKLFF.

This clonotype has a count of ten or more. The CDR3 here is CSARQVVEAFF. The CDR3 DNA reads as TGCAGTGCCAGACAGGTAGTAGAAGCTTTCTTT. V and J are TRBV20-1 and TRBJ1-1, with D tentatively TRBD1 (6 bases). The CDR3 sequence is 11 residues long. The V end was cut by 6 bases, the J end by 8 bases, with 13 bases between. CDR1 is DFQATT, CDR2 SNEGSKA, per germline (reference sequence).

This clonotype occurred many times. The chain links TRBV20-1 to TRBJ2-4, with a weak D call TRBD2 (7 bases). Per the germline V gene, CDR1 is DFQATT and CDR2 is SNEGSKA (reference sequence). There are 13 residues in the CDR3. V was pared by 5 bases and J by 6 bases, with 14 bases between. The CDR3 is CSAAVGGRNIQYF. In DNA, the CDR3 is TGCAGTGCTGCCGTGGGGGGGCGAAACATTCAGTACTTC.

This clonotype has a count of ten or more. The chain uses TRBV11-2 and TRBJ2-1; no definite D call. Germline V gene sequence: CDR1 SGHAT, CDR2 FQNNGV. V was cut by 1 base and J by 2 bases, with 6 bases left in between. CDR3 length: 14 residues. The CDR3 loop is CASSLAVTYNEQFF. The CDR3 region has the DNA TGTGCCAGCAGCTTAGCGGTTACCTACAATGAGCAGTTCTTC.

This clonotype was seen at least ten times. The chain uses TRBV18 and TRBJ1-1; tentative D call: TRBD1 (5 bases). V lost 1 base, J lost 4 bases, and 13 bases lay in between. The CDR3 is made up of 15 amino acids. Germline V gene lookup returns CDR1 KGHSH and CDR2 LQKENI. CDR3 residues: CASSPRRGESTEAFF. The CDR3 nucleotides are TGTGCCAGCTCACCACGGAGGGGAGAGTCCACTGAAGCTTTCTTT. Combining the CDR3 with reference TRBV18 and TRBJ1-1 gives the whole variable domain NAGVMQNPRHLVRRRGQEARLRCSPMKGHSHVYWYRQLPEEGLKFMVYLQKENIIDESGMPKERFSAEFPKEGPSILRIQQVVRGDSAAYFCASSPRRGESTEAFFGQGTRLTVV.

This clonotype occurred many times. The chain is built from TRBV20-1 and TRBJ1-1; possible D gene TRBD1, 6 bases. Germline CDR1 DFQATT, CDR2 SNEGSKA (reference sequence). The CDR3 sequence is 14 residues long. V dropped 0 bases and J dropped 4 bases, with 12 bases sitting between them. CDR3 region: CSAREAGVGTEAFF. The CDR3 nucleotides are TGCAGTGCTAGAGAGGCAGGGGTCGGCACTGAAGCTTTCTTT.

This clonotype was found many times. The gene calls are TRBV7-2 and TRBJ2-7; tentatively, D is TRBD1 or TRBD2 (5 bases each). This CDR3 has 15 amino acids. Between the trimmed V and J ends, which lost 5 bases and 0 bases, there was a span of 14 bases. The germline V gene encodes CDR1 SGHTA and CDR2 FQGNSA. The DNA for the CDR3 is TGTGCCAGCAGCAAAGAGAGGGGATTCTCCTACGAGCAGTACTTC. Amino acids: CASSKERGFSYEQYF.

The V gene is TRBV6-1, the J gene TRBJ1-4, with 8 bases that match TRBD1. CDR3 length: 16 amino acids. From germline, CDR1 is MNHNS and CDR2 SASEGT. V gave up 6 bases and J gave up 8 bases; unmatched junction bases: 14. As DNA, the CDR3 is TGTGCCAGCAGCGTGGGAGGACAGGGTACTTGGGAAAAACTGTTTTTT. Translation: CASSVGGQGTWEKLFF.

The chain links TRBV6-2 or TRBV6-3 to TRBJ2-4; a weak D match, TRBD2 (6 bases). In germline, CDR1 is MNHEY, CDR2 SVGEGT. This CDR3 comprises 13 residues. The V and J ends lost 4 bases and 6 bases respectively, with 10 bases between them. Here the CDR3 DNA reads TGTGCCAGCAGTTTGGGAGGCCTAAACATTCAGTACTTC. Amino acids: CASSLGGLNIQYF.

This clonotype was counted at least ten times. The chain combines TRBV20-1 with TRBJ2-3; D is possibly TRBD1 (6 bases). This CDR3 has 12 residues. CDR1 and CDR2 from the germline V gene are DFQATT and SNEGSKA (reference sequence). Between the trimmed V and J ends, which lost 5 bases and 4 bases, there was a span of 10 bases. CDR3 sequence: CSAHQGPDTQYF. The CDR3 DNA is TGCAGTGCTCACCAGGGGCCAGATACGCAGTATTTT.

This clonotype has ten or more counts. The junction shows a germline mismatch at one end, possibly a read error. This rearrangement joins TRBV7-7 to TRBJ2-1; D is unclear. The CDR3 has 18 amino acids. Germline V gene lookup returns CDR1 SSHAT and CDR2 FNYEAQ (reference sequence). CDR3 bases: TGTGCTAGCAGCTTAGAGGCGAGTGAAGCCGCCAGTTACAATGAGCAGTTCTTC. This translates into CASSLEASEAASYNEQFF.

V and J are TRBV6-2 or TRBV6-3 and TRBJ2-3; 7 bases line up with TRBD2. The CDR3 has 18 amino acids. The germline CDR1 and CDR2 sequences are MNHEY and SVGEGT. V was clipped by 0 bases and J by 0 bases; unmatched bases: 9. The CDR3 is CASSYSGQRGASTDTQYF. The CDR3 DNA reads TGTGCCAGCAGTTACTCGGGGCAGCGGGGAGCTAGCACAGATACGCAGTATTTT.

This clonotype has at least ten counts. The V gene is TRBV11-1, the J gene TRBJ2-3, with 7 bases that match TRBD2. With V trimmed by 10 bases and J by 2 bases, 15 bases remained unmatched. Germline V gene lookup returns CDR1 SGHAT and CDR2 FQDESV (reference sequence). This CDR3 is 16 amino acids long. The CDR3 DNA follows: TGTGCCACCAGTCCGAGGGCTAGCGGAGTCACAGATACGCAGTATTTT. This translates into CATSPRASGVTDTQYF.

This clonotype was detected many times. The chain links TRBV28 to TRBJ2-3; possibly TRBD1 for D (5 bases). The V and J ends lost 3 bases and 3 bases respectively, with 10 bases between them. CDR1 and CDR2 from the germline V gene are MDHEN and SYDVKM. This CDR3 has 14 residues. The DNA of the CDR3 is TGTGCCAGCAGTTTTGGGGCAGAAACAGATACGCAGTATTTT. Amino acids: CASSFGAETDTQYF.

This clonotype was picked up many times. The rearrangement links TRBV7-9 to TRBJ1-1; D gene uncertain. Trimming pared 5 bases from V and 1 base from J, leaving 8 bases between. The CDR3 consists of 13 residues. Per the germline V gene, CDR1 is SEHNR and CDR2 is FQNEAQ (reference sequence). Written as DNA, the CDR3 is TGTGCCAGCAGCGAGGAACAGAACACTGAAGCTTTCTTT. Protein product: CASSEEQNTEAFF.

The rearrangement joins TRBV18 to TRBJ1-1, with 7 positions matching TRBD1. Germline-derived CDR1 and CDR2 are KGHSH and LQKENI. V was pared by 4 bases and J by 5 bases, with 4 bases of the junction left unmatched. The CDR3 covers 13 residues. The CDR3 is CASSLADRTEAFF. Written as DNA, the CDR3 is TGTGCCAGCTCACTTGCGGACAGGACTGAAGCTTTCTTT.

Many counts were recorded for this clonotype. The chain links TRBV7-2 to TRBJ1-3; D ambiguous. Trimming took off 5 bases at V and 7 bases at J, with 12 bases between the two ends. Germline V gene data show CDR1 as SGHTA and CDR2 as FQGNSA. This CDR3 spans 13 amino acids. CDR3 sequence reads: CASSHSSGNTIYF. In DNA, the CDR3 is TGTGCCAGCAGCCATTCCTCCGGGAACACCATATATTTT.

In its sample, this clonotype was seen a few times. The chain has TRBV19 and TRBJ2-7; tentatively, D is TRBD1 (5 bases). This CDR3 contains 15 residues. Germline V lookup: CDR1 LNHDA, CDR2 SQIVND (reference sequence). V gave up 1 base and J gave up 0 bases, with 10 bases separating them. In DNA, the CDR3 is TGTGCCAGTAGTATAGGACTGGACATCTCCTACGAGCAGTACTTC. Translated, it gives CASSIGLDISYEQYF. Together with reference TRBV19 and TRBJ2-7, the CDR3 gives the full variable domain: DGGITQSPKYLFRKEGQNVTLSCEQNLNHDAMYWYRQDPGQGLRLIYYSQIVNDFQKGDIAEGYSVSREKKESFPLTVTSAQKNPTAFYLCASSIGLDISYEQYFGPGTRLTVT.

This clonotype has a count of ten or more. The gene calls are TRBV2 and TRBJ2-7, with 8 nucleotides matching TRBD2. With V trimmed by 1 base and J by 0 bases, 2 bases remained unmatched. The germline V gene has CDR1 SNHLY and CDR2 FYNNEI. This CDR3 has 15 amino acids. CDR3 DNA: TGTGCCAGCAGTGAAGGGACTAGCAGCTCCTACGAGCAGTACTTC. This translates into CASSEGTSSSYEQYF.

In this sample, this clonotype turned up once. This chain links TRBV11-2 with TRBJ2-7, with a weak D call TRBD2 (5 bases). The V end lost 5 bases, the J end lost 5 bases, and 19 bases lay between the germline ends. Looked up from germline, CDR1 is SGHAT and CDR2 is FQNNGV. The CDR3 extends over 15 amino acids. CDR3 loop: CASSRTSPGTHEQYF. The CDR3 region has the DNA TGTGCCAGCAGCCGAACCAGTCCGGGAACCCACGAGCAGTACTTC.

In the case of this clonotype: The junction differs from germline at one of its ends, possibly a read error. The gene calls are TRBV7-9 and TRBJ2-1; no clear D gene. This CDR3 region has 12 residues. Germline V gene sequence: CDR1 SEHNR, CDR2 FQNEAQ (reference sequence). This CDR3 is CASSLRNNEQSF. CDR3 DNA: TGTGCCAGCAGCTTGCGGAACAATGAGCAGTCCTTC.

This clonotype came up many times. The chain couples TRBV11-2 to TRBJ2-7, with a weak D call TRBD2 (6 bases). The CDR3 length is 13 residues. Germline V gene sequence: CDR1 SGHAT, CDR2 FQNNGV. Trimming took off 6 bases at V and 7 bases at J, with 16 bases between the two ends. The CDR3 DNA sequence: TGTGCCAGCAGGGGCCCGGTTGGAGGGGAGCAGTACTTC. This gives the protein CASRGPVGGEQYF.

In this sample, this clonotype turned up a few times. J is TRBJ2-1 and V is TRBV2; D not resolved. The germline V and J ends were trimmed by 7 bases and 0 bases, with 10 bases remaining between them. The CDR3 runs to 14 residues. CDR1 is SNHLY and CDR2 is FYNNEI in the germline V gene. CDR3 sequence reads: CASNGFRSYNEQFF. In DNA form, the CDR3 reads TGTGCCAGCAACGGGTTCCGCTCCTACAATGAGCAGTTCTTC.

This clonotype was seen at least ten times. This chain joins TRBV5-1 and TRBJ1-1; D is undetermined. Trimming cost V 1 base and J 0 bases, with 7 bases left between them. The CDR3 totals 14 residues. Germline V gene lookup returns CDR1 SGHRS and CDR2 YFSETQ. The CDR3 here is CASSLHVMNTEAFF. The CDR3, as DNA: TGCGCCAGCAGCTTGCACGTTATGAACACTGAAGCTTTCTTT. Variable domain in full (rest from reference TRBV5-1 and TRBJ1-1): KAGVTQTPRYLIKTRGQQVTLSCSPISGHRSVSWYQQTPGQGLQFLFEYFSETQRNKGNFPGRFSGRQFSNSRSEMNVSTLELGDSALYLCASSLHVMNTEAFFGQGTRLTVV.

This clonotype was detected many times. The CDR3 region is CSARREDTDTQYF. The CDR3 nucleotides are TGCAGTGCTAGGCGGGAAGATACAGATACGCAGTATTTT. This rearrangement joins TRBV20-1 to TRBJ2-3; TRBD2 might be the D (6 bases). This CDR3 region has 13 residues. Germline lookup yields CDR1 DFQATT and CDR2 SNEGSKA (reference sequence). V shed 3 bases and J shed 3 bases, with 10 bases lying between them.

This clonotype was seen at least ten times. V gene TRBV20-1 combines with J gene TRBJ2-5; 7 nucleotides match TRBD1. V shed 1 base and J 5 bases; nucleotides not matched to a gene: 4. The germline CDR1 and CDR2 sequences are DFQATT and SNEGSKA (reference sequence). This CDR3 region has 13 residues. CDR3 sequence (DNA): TGCAGTGCTAGAGGCAGGGGGTTGGAGACCCAGTACTTC. Amino acids: CSARGRGLETQYF.

This clonotype was observed at least ten times. The gene calls are TRBV12-3 or TRBV12-4 and TRBJ2-2; D is possibly TRBD2 (7 bases). Trimming cost V 7 bases and J 4 bases, with 22 bases left between them. The CDR3 is 17 amino acids. The CDR3 coding sequence is TGTGCCAGCAACTTGGGAGGGGGAGTTTTGGGCACCGGGGAGCTGTTTTTT. It is translated as CASNLGGGVLGTGELFF.